This T cell receptor beta chain came from a study of T cells in localized non-small cell lung cancer. Findings and caveats of the study: Appearances in adjacent lung were noted for a median 57 of the top 100 tumor clones.

Germline V CDR1 and CDR2: MRHNA, SNTAGT. V gave up 0 bases and J gave up 6 bases; unmatched junction bases: 3. CDR3 size: 15 residues. On this clone: Its antigen remains unknown.

Sequencing used immunoSEQ multiplex PCR; TCRdb keeps in-frame clones, though not all of them. The table has 50,000 to 75,000 clones, more than 85% seen once. The chain is built from TRBV6-4 and TRBJ2-3; 10 positions match TRBD1. The TCR was taken from a man between 40 and 69 years old with stage I lung adenocarcinoma. The sequences come from peripheral blood, collected before any cancer treatment. The CDR3 DNA reads TGTGCCAGCAGTGACTCGGCGGGACAGGGGGATACGCAGTATTTT. Protein sequence: CASSDSAGQGDTQYF.